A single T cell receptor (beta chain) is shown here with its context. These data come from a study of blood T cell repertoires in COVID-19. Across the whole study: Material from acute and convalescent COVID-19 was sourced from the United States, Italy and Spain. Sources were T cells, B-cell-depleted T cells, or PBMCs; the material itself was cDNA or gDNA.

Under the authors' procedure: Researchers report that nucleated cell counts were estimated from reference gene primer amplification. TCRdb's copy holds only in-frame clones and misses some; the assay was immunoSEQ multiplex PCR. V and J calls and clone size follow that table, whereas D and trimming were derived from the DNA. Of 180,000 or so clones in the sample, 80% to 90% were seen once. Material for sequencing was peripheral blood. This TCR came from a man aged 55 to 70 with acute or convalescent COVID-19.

The CDR3 loop reads CASRTPGQGTYEQYF. The CDR3 nucleotides are TGTGCCAGCAGGACCCCGGGACAGGGGACTTACGAGCAGTACTTC. This chain links TRBV28 with TRBJ2-7, with 10 bases aligning to TRBD1. The CDR3 sequence is 15 residues long. V was pared by 6 bases and J by 4 bases, with 9 bases of the junction left unmatched. Germline CDR1 MDHEN, CDR2 SYDVKM. The variable domain in full, completed from reference TRBV28 and TRBJ2-7, reads DVKVTQSSRYLVKRTGEKVFLECVQDMDHENMFWYRQDPGLGLRLIYFSYDVKMKEKGDIPEGYSVSREKKERFSLILESASTNQTSMYLCASRTPGQGTYEQYFGPGTRLTVT.